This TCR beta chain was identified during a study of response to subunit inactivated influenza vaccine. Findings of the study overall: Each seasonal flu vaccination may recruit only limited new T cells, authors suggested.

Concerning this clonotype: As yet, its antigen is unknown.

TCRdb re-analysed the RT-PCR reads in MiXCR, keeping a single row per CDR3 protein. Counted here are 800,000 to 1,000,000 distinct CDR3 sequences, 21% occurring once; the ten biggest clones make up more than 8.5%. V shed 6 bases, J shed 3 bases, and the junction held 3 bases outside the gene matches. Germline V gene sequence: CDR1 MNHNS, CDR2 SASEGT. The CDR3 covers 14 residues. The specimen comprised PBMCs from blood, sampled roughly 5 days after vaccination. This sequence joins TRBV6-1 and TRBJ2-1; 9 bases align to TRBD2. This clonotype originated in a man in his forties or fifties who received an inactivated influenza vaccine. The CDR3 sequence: CASRLAGIYNEQFF. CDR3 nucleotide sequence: TGTGCCAGCAGGCTAGCGGGGATCTACAATGAGCAGTTCTTC.